This T cell receptor (beta chain) appears in the sequencing data of a study of T cells in Graves' hyperthyroidism and ophthalmopathy. Germline assignment: CDR1 MNHEY and CDR2 SVGEGT. Trimming at V came to 4 bases and at J to 0 bases, leaving 16 bases not matched to a gene. CDR3 length equals 19 residues. Hyperthyroidism had been newly diagnosed in patients aged 18 to 65, and its duration was under 2 months. RNA transcripts were the template for amplifying TCR beta CDR3 regions. An initial round of RT-PCR targeting the TCR CDR3 relied on the HTBI primer set. One entry per CDR3 protein results from TCRdb running MiXCR on the multiplex PCR reads. The table shows about 350,000 distinct CDR3 sequences, with 17% occurring only once.

The sequence was obtained from a woman under 40 with Graves' hyperthyroidism that later progressed to Graves' ophthalmopathy. Sequences were obtained from blood. The rearrangement links TRBV6-2 or TRBV6-3 to TRBJ2-7; 9 bases are shared with TRBD2. CDR3 DNA: TGTGCCAGCAGTTCGATAGCGGGAGCCGAACGATTGCGCTCCTACGAGCAGTACTTC. Amino acids: CASSSIAGAERLRSYEQYF.